These 28 T cell receptor beta chains originate from one sample sequenced in a study of identifying expanded T cells in peripheral blood. Only in-frame clones appear in the TCRdb table, and some are missing; sequencing was by immunoSEQ multiplex PCR. Of 75,000 to 90,000 clones listed, approximately 90% are singletons. The sequencing sample was made of blood. Receptors originate from a person aged 18 to 70 in good health.

V usage is TRBV27 and J usage is TRBJ2-6; TRBD2 agrees at 8 bases. J was trimmed by 0 bases and V by 5 bases; bases with no gene match: 12. The CDR3 runs 19 residues. Per germline, CDR1 MNHEY and CDR2 SMNVEV (reference sequence). The DNA of the CDR3 is TGTGCCAGCAGTCCCTGGGGCGGGGGGCCTCGCTCTGGGGCCAACGTCCTGACTTTC. It yields the protein CASSPWGGGPRSGANVLTF.

The CDR3 region is CASSLGGLYEQYF. DNA for the CDR3: TGTGCCAGCAGCTTAGGGGGTCTCTACGAGCAGTACTTC. This chain connects TRBV7-9 to TRBJ2-7; D not certain. V was pared by 1 base and J by 3 bases, with 7 bases between. This CDR3 has 13 amino acids. The germline V gene encodes CDR1 SEHNR and CDR2 FQNEAQ (reference sequence).

The gene calls are TRBV7-2 and TRBJ2-7; D is unresolved. The CDR3 spans 13 residues. Looked up from germline, CDR1 is SGHTA and CDR2 is FQGNSA. Trimming pared 5 bases from V and 2 bases from J, leaving 10 bases between. CDR3 in amino acids: CASSPFATYEQYF. The CDR3 DNA reads as TGTGCCAGCAGCCCGTTTGCCACCTACGAGCAGTACTTC.

The chain is built from TRBV6-6 and TRBJ1-3; 7 bases fit TRBD1. Germline assignment: CDR1 MNHNY and CDR2 SVGAGI (reference sequence). V was clipped by 6 bases and J by 0 bases; unmatched bases: 5. There are 15 residues in the CDR3. Here the CDR3 reads CASRPTGPSGNTIYF. CDR3 DNA: TGTGCCAGCAGACCGACAGGGCCCTCTGGAAACACCATATATTTT.

This chain joins TRBV5-1 and TRBJ1-2; TRBD1 matches at 8 bases. With V trimmed by 4 bases and J by 8 bases, 13 bases remained unmatched. CDR3 length: 15 residues. Germline CDR1 and CDR2: SGHRS and YFSETQ. The CDR3: CASSLGQAKGEGYTF. Here the CDR3 DNA reads TGCGCCAGCAGCCTGGGACAGGCGAAGGGGGAAGGCTACACCTTC.

The V call is TRBV5-5, the J call TRBJ2-7; D call uncertain. The CDR3 contains 12 residues. Germline assignment: CDR1 SGHKS and CDR2 YYEKEE (reference sequence). V gave up 2 bases and J gave up 4 bases, with 7 bases separating them. In nucleotides, the CDR3 is TGTGCCAGCAGCTTCGTGGGGTACGAGCAGTACTTC. This encodes CASSFVGYEQYF.

This chain connects TRBV19 to TRBJ2-3; no clear D gene. Trimming stripped 7 bases from V and 4 bases from J, with 15 bases between. The CDR3 spans 14 residues. The germline V gene has CDR1 LNHDA and CDR2 SQIVND (reference sequence). The CDR3 coding sequence is TGTGCCAGTACGCGGAGTGGGGTGGCAGATACGCAGTATTTT. Translated, it gives CASTRSGVADTQYF.

The V gene is TRBV7-8, the J gene TRBJ2-7; no definite D call. This CDR3 region has 14 residues. Germline CDR1 and CDR2: SGHVS and FQNEAQ. Trimming pared 1 base from V and 3 bases from J, leaving 10 bases between. The CDR3 spells CASSLGILGYEQYF. The DNA for the CDR3 is TGTGCCAGCAGCTTAGGAATCCTGGGCTACGAGCAGTACTTC.

This clone occurred a few times. This same CDR3 is encoded by further DNA sequences in the sample. The chain combines TRBV18 with TRBJ2-7; no definite D call. The V gene lost 6 bases and the J gene lost 2 bases, with 8 bases spanning the gap. The CDR3 is made up of 12 amino acids. CDR1 is KGHSH and CDR2 is LQKENI in the germline V gene. The CDR3 reads CASSPSTYEQYF. CDR3 nucleotide sequence: TGTGCCAGCTCGCCTTCAACCTACGAGCAGTACTTC.

V gene TRBV6-1 combines with J gene TRBJ2-5, with a weak D call TRBD1 (5 bases). From germline, CDR1 is MNHNS and CDR2 SASEGT. The CDR3 loop spans 16 amino acids. The V and J ends lost 4 bases and 2 bases respectively, with 17 bases between them. CDR3 nucleotides: TGTGCCAGCAGTGTGGCAGTGGGGCACGGACAAGAGACCCAGTACTTC. This sequence encodes CASSVAVGHGQETQYF.

This rearrangement joins TRBV5-1 to TRBJ1-4; no clear D. The CDR3 has 13 residues. CDR1 SGHRS and CDR2 YFSETQ come from the germline V gene. Trimming cost V 0 bases and J 3 bases, with 3 bases left between them. CDR3 in DNA: TGCGCCAGCAGCTTGGTTCCTAATGAAAAACTGTTTTTT. This encodes CASSLVPNEKLFF.

The chain recombines TRBV30 with TRBJ1-5, with D perhaps matching TRBD1 (5 bases). The V end was cut by 3 bases, the J end by 4 bases, with 13 bases between. CDR1 and CDR2 (germline): GTSNPN, SVGIG (reference sequence). The CDR3 runs to 14 residues. The CDR3 DNA follows: TGTGCCTGGAGCCCTACGGGGGGAAATCAGCCCCAGCATTTT. Its protein product is CAWSPTGGNQPQHF.

This chain joins TRBV19 and TRBJ2-7; D is perhaps TRBD2 (5 bases). The length of the CDR3 is 14 residues. Trimming shortened V by 2 bases and J by 2 bases, and 10 bases separated the two germline ends. Germline V gives CDR1 LNHDA, CDR2 SQIVND (reference sequence). CDR3 DNA sequence: TGTGCCAGTAGTATACAGGACGGGACCTACGAGCAGTACTTC. Translating it yields CASSIQDGTYEQYF.

The V and J genes are TRBV19 and TRBJ2-3; 8 nucleotides line up with TRBD2. The CDR3 length is 16 residues. V dropped 5 bases and J dropped 2; count of bases not matched to a gene: 9. Germline-derived CDR1 and CDR2 are LNHDA and SQIVND (reference sequence). CDR3 sequence: CASSDTGLVPTDTQYF. CDR3 nucleotides: TGTGCCAGTAGTGACACGGGACTAGTCCCCACAGATACGCAGTATTTT.

The rearrangement uses TRBV19 and TRBJ2-3, with a weak D call TRBD2 (5 bases). Germline CDR1 and CDR2: LNHDA and SQIVND (reference sequence). The CDR3 spans 16 residues. Deletions cut 6 bases from V and 0 bases from J, with 16 bases between. CDR3 nucleotides: TGTGCCAGTAGCCCAACCCAGCGGACTAGCACAGATACGCAGTATTTT. Protein product: CASSPTQRTSTDTQYF.

The count of this clone is one. The chain employs TRBV2 and TRBJ1-4; D is undetermined. Deletions cut 1 base from V and 4 bases from J, with 16 bases between. The CDR3 totals 17 residues. Germline V gene data show CDR1 as SNHLY and CDR2 as FYNNEI. CDR3 in DNA: TGTGCCAGCAGTGAAGATCCACTTATGGGTAATAATGAAAAACTGTTTTTT. The encoded protein is CASSEDPLMGNNEKLFF. The full variable domain, rest sourced from reference TRBV2 and TRBJ1-4, is EPEVTQTPSHQVTQMGQEVILRCVPISNHLYFYWYRQILGQKVEFLVSFYNNEISEKSEIFDDQFSVERPDGSNFTLKIRSTKLEDSAMYFCASSEDPLMGNNEKLFFGSGTQLSVL.

The rearrangement joins TRBV30 to TRBJ2-4, with D unclear. The CDR3 extends over 13 amino acids. CDR1 and CDR2 from the germline V gene are GTSNPN and SVGIG (reference sequence). Deletions cut 3 bases from V and 3 bases from J, with 9 bases between. CDR3 in DNA: TGTGCCTGGAGCCAGTGGGACAAAAACATTCAGTACTTC. It encodes CAWSQWDKNIQYF.

The chain has TRBV11-2 and TRBJ1-1; D is uncertain. This CDR3 comprises 13 residues. The V end was cut by 2 bases, the J end by 3 bases, with 7 bases between. The germline CDR1 and CDR2 sequences are SGHAT and FQNNGV. The CDR3 region has the DNA TGTGCCAGCAGCTTATTGGGCGACACTGAAGCTTTCTTT. Protein sequence: CASSLLGDTEAFF.

V and J are TRBV28 and TRBJ1-5, with TRBD1 identical over 8 bases. The germline CDR1 and CDR2 sequences are MDHEN and SYDVKM. This CDR3 comprises 14 residues. Trimming cost V 5 bases and J 5 bases; bases outside gene matches: 5. The CDR3 nucleotides are TGTGCCAGCAGTCGAGTACAGGGGGATCAGCCCCAGCATTTT. Translated: CASSRVQGDQPQHF. The full variable domain, its missing parts supplied by reference TRBV28 and TRBJ1-5, is DVKVTQSSRYLVKRTGEKVFLECVQDMDHENMFWYRQDPGLGLRLIYFSYDVKMKEKGDIPEGYSVSREKKERFSLILESASTNQTSMYLCASSRVQGDQPQHFGDGTRLSIL.

The chain combines TRBV7-9 with TRBJ1-1; 10 bases are shared with TRBD1. The V gene end was trimmed by 5 bases and the J gene end by 7 bases; junction bases not matched to a gene: 10. Germline values: CDR1 SEHNR, CDR2 FQNEAQ (reference sequence). The CDR3 contains 15 residues. CDR3 residues: CASSPSGDRGREAFF. The CDR3 DNA reads TGTGCCAGCAGCCCGAGCGGGGACAGGGGACGTGAAGCTTTCTTT.

The chain employs TRBV7-9 and TRBJ1-4; unclear D gene. Trimming stripped 2 bases from V and 0 bases from J, with 7 bases between. The CDR3 is made up of 15 amino acids. The germline gives CDR1 SEHNR, CDR2 FQNEAQ (reference sequence). CDR3 sequence (DNA): TGTGCCAGCAGCTTACAGGTCTCAACTAATGAAAAACTGTTTTTT. Translation: CASSLQVSTNEKLFF.

This chain connects TRBV27 to TRBJ2-7; the match to TRBD2 covers 7 bases. Germline V gene data show CDR1 as MNHEY and CDR2 as SMNVEV (reference sequence). The CDR3 has 15 amino acids. The trim removed 5 bases at V and 4 bases at J, leaving 11 bases unmatched. Here the CDR3 reads CASSPPAGLTYEQYF. The CDR3 DNA sequence: TGTGCCAGCAGTCCTCCAGCGGGGCTGACATACGAGCAGTACTTC.

The chain combines TRBV5-5 with TRBJ1-2; maybe TRBD1 (5 bases). CDR3 length: 15 amino acids. Germline V gene lookup returns CDR1 SGHKS and CDR2 YYEKEE (reference sequence). Trimming pared 3 bases from V and 5 bases from J, leaving 17 bases between. The CDR3 protein is CASSSHLTEVYGYTF. CDR3 DNA sequence: TGTGCCAGCAGCTCTCACCTGACAGAAGTATATGGCTACACCTTC.

The V gene is TRBV4-1, the J gene TRBJ1-2; D possibly corresponds to TRBD1 (6 bases). Per the germline V gene, CDR1 is MGHRA and CDR2 is YSYEKL. The CDR3 extends over 21 amino acids. The V and J ends lost 0 bases and 1 base respectively, with 27 bases between them. CDR3 in amino acids: CASSQDEGLGDTRGVNYGYTF. CDR3 bases: TGCGCCAGCAGCCAAGATGAGGGGCTGGGGGACACCCGGGGCGTTAACTATGGCTACACCTTC.

This clone appeared once. This sequence joins TRBV19 and TRBJ2-5; perhaps TRBD1 as D (6 bases). The CDR3 is 17 amino acids. CDR1 LNHDA and CDR2 SQIVND come from the germline V gene (reference sequence). V was clipped by 2 bases and J by 1 base, with 17 bases between them. This CDR3 reads CASSISPTGVLQETQYF. DNA for the CDR3: TGTGCCAGTAGTATATCCCCGACAGGTGTCCTCCAAGAGACCCAGTACTTC.

The chain recombines TRBV10-3 with TRBJ1-5; D perhaps matches TRBD1 (6 bases). Looked up from germline, CDR1 is ENHRY and CDR2 is SYGVKD. CDR3 length: 15 amino acids. V was trimmed by 6 bases and J by 4 bases, leaving 16 bases between them. Written as DNA, the CDR3 is TGTGCCATCAGCGCTGGTCCTAGGGGGAATCAGCCCCAGCATTTT. Translation gives CAISAGPRGNQPQHF.

The chain is built from TRBV5-1 and TRBJ1-1; D may be TRBD1 (5 bases). Germline V lookup: CDR1 SGHRS, CDR2 YFSETQ. Trimming took 3 bases from V and 10 from J, leaving 16 bases between them. The length of the CDR3 is 13 residues. The CDR3 coding sequence is TGCGCCAGCAGCTATCGAGACAGCCCAGGAGCTTTCTTT. Amino acids: CASSYRDSPGAFF.

The rearrangement links TRBV6-5 to TRBJ1-1; possible D gene TRBD1, 6 bases. V lost 6 bases and J 5 bases, leaving 16 bases between the germline ends. Germline lookup yields CDR1 MNHEY and CDR2 SVGAGI. CDR3 length equals 14 residues. The CDR3 region has the DNA TGTGCCAGCAGCCGAACCCCACAGGGTACTGAAGCTTTCTTT. This encodes CASSRTPQGTEAFF.